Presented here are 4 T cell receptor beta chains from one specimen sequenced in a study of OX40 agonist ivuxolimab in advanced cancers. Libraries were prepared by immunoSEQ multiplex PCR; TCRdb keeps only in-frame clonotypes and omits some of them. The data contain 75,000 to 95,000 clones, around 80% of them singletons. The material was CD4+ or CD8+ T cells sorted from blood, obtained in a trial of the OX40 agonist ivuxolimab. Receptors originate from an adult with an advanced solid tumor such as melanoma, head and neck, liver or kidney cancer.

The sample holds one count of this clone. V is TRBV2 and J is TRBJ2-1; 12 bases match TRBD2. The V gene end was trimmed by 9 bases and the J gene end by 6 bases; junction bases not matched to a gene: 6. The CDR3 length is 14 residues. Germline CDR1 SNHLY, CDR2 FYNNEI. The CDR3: CARKLAGGRNEQFF. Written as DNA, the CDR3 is TGTGCCAGGAAGCTAGCGGGAGGGCGCAATGAGCAGTTCTTC.

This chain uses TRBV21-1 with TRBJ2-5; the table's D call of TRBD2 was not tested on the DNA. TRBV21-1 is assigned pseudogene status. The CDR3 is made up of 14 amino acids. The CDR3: CASSKALVRETQYF. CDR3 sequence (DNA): TGTGCCAGCAGCAAAGCCCTAGTAAGGGAGACCCAGTACTTC.

The CDR3 here is CASSDRGSGGYTF. CDR3 bases: TGTGCCAGTAGTGACAGGGGGTCCGGTGGCTACACCTTC. The chain has TRBV19 and TRBJ1-2, with 9 bases identical to TRBD1. The CDR3 has 13 residues. Germline-derived CDR1 and CDR2 are LNHDA and SQIVND (reference sequence). After removal of 5 bases from V and 7 bases from J, the junction contained 5 bases not matched to a gene.

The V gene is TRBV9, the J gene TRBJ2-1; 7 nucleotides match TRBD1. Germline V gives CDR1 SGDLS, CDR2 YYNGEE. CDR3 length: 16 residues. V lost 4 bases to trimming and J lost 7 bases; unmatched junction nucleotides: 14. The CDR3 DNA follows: TGTGCCAGCAGCCCAAGACCGGGACAGACCTCGAATGAGCAGTTCTTC. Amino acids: CASSPRPGQTSNEQFF.